This passage covers 11 T cell receptor beta chains from one sample sequenced in a study of beta chain features in type 1 diabetes. Overall study results and limits: Moderate yet significant TCRB CDR3 shortening was seen in Type 1 diabetes patients in all four CD4+ subsets.

The investigators reverse transcribed all of the isolated RNA, so they sequenced expressed TCRB transcripts. Sequencing was performed with immunoSEQ multiplex PCR; in TCRdb, only in-frame clones are kept and a portion is missing. The sample consists of almost 350,000 clones, around 8.5% of them appearing once. The antigens these receptors bind are not known. The sequenced material came from central memory CD4+ T cells from blood. These receptors were taken from a man aged 25 to 45 with type 1 diabetes.

Comment on this clone: The same CDR3 also results from other DNA sequences found in this sample. The V gene is TRBV5-1, the J gene TRBJ1-1, with D possibly TRBD1 on 6 matching bases. V was cut by 2 bases and J by 2 bases, with 10 bases left in between. The CDR3 spans 14 residues. Germline CDR1 SGHRS, CDR2 YFSETQ. The CDR3 loop reads CASSFSGGNTEAFF. DNA of the CDR3: TGCGCCAGCAGCTTCTCCGGGGGCAACACTGAAGCTTTCTTT.

The chain couples TRBV6-5 to TRBJ1-1; D ambiguous. Germline V CDR1 and CDR2: MNHEY, SVGAGI. V was shortened by 5 bases and J by 0 bases, with 10 bases between the two germline ends. The CDR3 spans 14 residues. The CDR3 is CASSPVYVNTEAFF. CDR3 DNA sequence: TGTGCCAGCAGTCCCGTGTATGTGAACACTGAAGCTTTCTTT.

The V gene is TRBV7-9, the J gene TRBJ2-7; D is unresolved. Trimming shortened V by 1 base and J by 3 bases, and 13 bases separated the two germline ends. This CDR3 is built from 15 residues. Germline values: CDR1 SEHNR, CDR2 FQNEAQ (reference sequence). This CDR3 is CASSLVGQVRYEQYF. The DNA for the CDR3 is TGTGCCAGCAGCTTAGTGGGCCAGGTTCGCTACGAGCAGTACTTC.

The rearrangement links TRBV10-3 to TRBJ2-5; tentatively, D is TRBD2 (5 bases). Between the trimmed V and J ends, which lost 11 bases and 1 base, there was a span of 14 bases. The CDR3 has 13 residues. In germline, CDR1 is ENHRY, CDR2 SYGVKD. Here the CDR3 DNA reads TGTGCCCTTCACGGGAATGTCCAAGAGACCCAGTACTTC. It translates to CALHGNVQETQYF.

This clone was seen a handful of times. The V gene is TRBV2, the J gene TRBJ2-1; 10 bases are shared with TRBD1. Germline V lookup: CDR1 SNHLY, CDR2 FYNNEI. V shed 5 bases, J shed 10 bases, and the junction held 14 bases outside the gene matches. The CDR3 runs to 16 residues. In DNA, the CDR3 is TGTGCCAGCAGTTACATAGAGGGACAGGGGCAGGGAGAGCAGTTCTTC. As protein: CASSYIEGQGQGEQFF. The full variable domain, with the rest looked up from reference TRBV2 and TRBJ2-1, is EPEVTQTPSHQVTQMGQEVILRCVPISNHLYFYWYRQILGQKVEFLVSFYNNEISEKSEIFDDQFSVERPDGSNFTLKIRSTKLEDSAMYFCASSYIEGQGQGEQFFGPGTRLTVL.

The rearrangement links TRBV28 to TRBJ1-2; D may be TRBD1 (5 bases). Trimming stripped 6 bases from V and 7 bases from J, with 18 bases between. The CDR3 is 14 amino acids. Germline-derived CDR1 and CDR2 are MDHEN and SYDVKM. The CDR3 is CASSPRLEGSGYTF. CDR3 nucleotides: TGTGCCAGCAGCCCAAGGCTCGAGGGGAGTGGCTACACCTTC.

In this sample, this clone turned up a few times. J is TRBJ1-2 and V is TRBV18; 9 bases are a match to TRBD1. The CDR3 extends over 15 amino acids. CDR1 is KGHSH and CDR2 is LQKENI in the germline V gene. V lost 2 bases to trimming and J lost 4 bases; unmatched junction nucleotides: 5. The CDR3 DNA reads TGTGCCAGCTCACCAGAACAGGGGGCTAGCTATGGCTACACCTTC. As protein: CASSPEQGASYGYTF. The variable domain in full, with the rest retrieved from reference TRBV18 and TRBJ1-2, is NAGVMQNPRHLVRRRGQEARLRCSPMKGHSHVYWYRQLPEEGLKFMVYLQKENIIDESGMPKERFSAEFPKEGPSILRIQQVVRGDSAAYFCASSPEQGASYGYTFGSGTRLTVV.

The chain couples TRBV27 to TRBJ2-1, with 8 bases matching TRBD1. Trimming at V came to 6 bases and at J to 5 bases, leaving 6 bases not matched to a gene. CDR1 and CDR2 from the germline V gene are MNHEY and SMNVEV (reference sequence). This CDR3 has 14 residues. The CDR3 here is CASSADRDHNEQFF. In nucleotides, the CDR3 is TGTGCCAGCAGCGCGGACAGGGACCACAATGAGCAGTTCTTC.

This clone was seen a handful of times. This rearrangement joins TRBV7-2 to TRBJ1-2; 9 positions match TRBD1. The CDR3 runs 13 residues. Germline assignment: CDR1 SGHTA and CDR2 FQGNSA. V trimming: 4 bases; J trimming: 6 bases; junction bases outside the gene matches: 3. The DNA for the CDR3 is TGTGCCAGCAGCTGGGACAGGGAGAATGGCTACACCTTC. Residues: CASSWDRENGYTF.

The chain uses TRBV6-5 and TRBJ1-2, with 7 bases aligning to TRBD1. Germline V gene lookup returns CDR1 MNHEY and CDR2 SVGAGI. The ends lost 5 bases at V and 0 bases at J; junction bases unmatched: 3. The length of the CDR3 is 14 residues. The CDR3 DNA reads as TGTGCCAGCAGTGCCGGGACAGCTAACTATGGCTACACCTTC. Its translation: CASSAGTANYGYTF.

This clone was detected a few times. The CDR3 spells CASSQANQGATYEQYF. The CDR3, as DNA: TGTGCCAGCAGCCAAGCGAACCAGGGGGCAACGTACGAGCAGTACTTC. V is TRBV4-2 and J is TRBJ2-7; 8 bases map to TRBD1. This CDR3 has 16 amino acids. The V gene end was trimmed by 1 base and the J gene end by 4 bases; junction bases not matched to a gene: 9. Germline V gene sequence: CDR1 LGHNA, CDR2 YNFKEQ.